This TCR beta chain was profiled in a study of T-cell memory formation after mild COVID-19. Study results and caveats: The appearance of some responding clones in pre-infection memory suggested that cross-reactive memory joined. From day 15 to 85, contracting clones were balanced between CD4 and CD8, whereas later expanders leaned toward CD4+.

Concerning this clonotype: Antigen specificity is unknown.

TCRdb itself ran the 5' RACE reads through MiXCR, one entry per CDR3 protein. The sample contains about 200,000 distinct CDR3 sequences, over 9% of which appear only once. Looked up from germline, CDR1 is MNHEY and CDR2 is SVGEGT. The CDR3 is 14 residues long. The ends lost 8 bases at V and 0 bases at J; junction bases unmatched: 4. Specimen: PBMCs or a T cell subset sorted from them (not recorded which). The receptor's source is a man between 18 and 35 years old who had mild COVID-19 (a few samples of this study predate the infection). Cell type and time point are not known. The chain couples TRBV6-2 or TRBV6-3 to TRBJ1-2; 9 nucleotides line up with TRBD1. CDR3 DNA sequence: TGTGCCAGCCAGGGGACAGGGACTAACTATGGCTACACCTTC. It translates to CASQGTGTNYGYTF.